This is a list of T cell receptor beta chains from one sample in a study of blood T cell repertoires in COVID-19. This table comes from immunoSEQ multiplex PCR, and its TCRdb copy is limited to in-frame clones, with some not included. The table lists about 150,000 clones, 85% to 90% of them singletons. The sequencing sample was made of peripheral blood. The receptors here all came from a human donor in a cohort sampled during active COVID-19. Each CDR3 is given with its conserved first and last residue. The order of the fields is D gene, clone size, J gene, V gene, CDR3 protein, CDR3 DNA. A D gene is named only where the DNA matches it firmly. Only part of the rows carry a size: once, few, many, or a class if the clone is expanded.

>.|.|TRBJ1-5|TRBV19
CASSISRGSNQPQHF
TGTGCCAGTAGTATCTCTAGGGGAAGCAATCAGCCCCAGCATTTT
>TRBD1|.|TRBJ2-5|TRBV28
CASSTRQGQETQYF
TGTGCCAGCAGTACAAGACAGGGGCAAGAGACCCAGTACTTC
>.|once|TRBJ2-1|TRBV5-1
CASSTGLPGSEQFF
TGCGCCAGCAGCACTGGACTACCGGGTAGTGAGCAGTTCTTC
>TRBD1|.|TRBJ1-5|TRBV19
CASSITGTGDQPQHF
TGTGCCAGTAGTATCACCGGGACAGGGGATCAGCCCCAGCATTTT
>.|.|TRBJ1-3|TRBV5-1
CASSLGTGWNTIYF
TGCGCCAGCAGCTTAGGAACGGGGTGGAACACCATATATTTT
>TRBD2|.|TRBJ2-7|TRBV7-2
CASTLQGLAGEGDEQYF
TGTGCCAGCACCCTACAGGGACTAGCGGGAGAGGGCGACGAGCAGTACTTC
>.|.|TRBJ2-3|TRBV4-2
CASSPFGGITDTQYF
TGTGCCAGCAGCCCATTCGGGGGTATTACTGATACGCAGTATTTT
>.|.|TRBJ1-2|TRBV9
CASSVTGSAGYTF
TGTGCCAGCAGCGTAACAGGGTCGGCCGGCTACACCTTC
>.|.|TRBJ2-5|TRBV19
CASSRIADPSQETQYF
TGTGCCAGTAGTAGGATCGCGGATCCGAGTCAGGAGACCCAGTACTTC
>TRBD1|few|TRBJ1-4|TRBV4-1
CASSQPDRGGEKLFF
TGCGCCAGCAGCCAACCCGACAGGGGCGGGGAAAAACTGTTTTTT
>.|.|TRBJ2-1|TRBV21-1
CASSSTSGSGDEQFF
TGTGCCAGCAGCAGCACTAGCGGGAGTGGAGATGAGCAGTTCTTC
>.|.|TRBJ1-1|TRBV28
CASSIGGVAEAFF
TGTGCCAGCAGCATTGGGGGGGTTGCTGAAGCTTTCTTT
>TRBD1|.|TRBJ2-1|TRBV28
CASSLGSFALTGGGEQFF
TGTGCCAGCAGTTTGGGAAGTTTCGCGTTGACAGGGGGTGGTGAGCAGTTCTTC
>.|.|TRBJ2-2|TRBV4-2
CASSQGGWNTGELFF
TGTGCCAGCAGCCAAGGAGGGTGGAACACCGGGGAGCTGTTTTTT
>TRBD1|.|TRBJ2-5|TRBV11-2
CASSPRTGGRETQYF
TGTGCCAGCAGCCCCCGGACAGGGGGAAGAGAGACCCAGTACTTC
>TRBD2|.|TRBJ2-3|TRBV7-6
CASSLALERGRTDTQYF
TGTGCCAGCAGCTTAGCGCTAGAGCGGGGGCGCACAGATACGCAGTATTTT
>.|.|TRBJ1-5|TRBV5-1
CASSLFPLNGNQPQHF
TGCGCCAGCAGCTTGTTCCCTCTAAATGGCAATCAGCCCCAGCATTTT
>TRBD1|.|TRBJ2-5|TRBV18
CASSRNSDRGETQYF
TGTGCCAGCTCGCGGAACTCGGACAGGGGAGAGACCCAGTACTTC
>TRBD1|few|TRBJ1-1|TRBV28
CASSRVRDSYTEAFF
TGTGCCAGCAGTCGGGTCCGGGACAGCTACACTGAAGCTTTCTTT
>.|.|TRBJ1-6|TRBV21-1
CASSAGQGRRNSPLHF
TGTGCCAGCAGCGCGGGACAGGGGAGGAGAAATTCACCCCTCCACTTT
>TRBD1|.|TRBJ1-5|TRBV7-6
CASSLGPGQGNQPQHF
TGTGCCAGCAGCTTAGGTCCGGGACAGGGCAATCAGCCCCAGCATTTT
>TRBD1|once|TRBJ2-7|TRBV28
CASSSDRGRREQYF
TGTGCCAGCAGTTCCGACAGGGGGCGCCGCGAGCAGTACTTC
>TRBD1|.|TRBJ1-1|TRBV28
CASSLGVRGTGTLNTEAFF
TGTGCCAGCAGTTTAGGGGTTAGGGGGACAGGAACCTTGAACACTGAAGCTTTCTTT
>TRBD1|.|TRBJ1-1|TRBV7-9
CASSLGGTGRVNTEAFF
TGTGCCAGCAGCTTAGGTGGGACAGGTCGAGTGAACACTGAAGCTTTCTTT